The sequence of this T cell receptor (beta chain) was determined in a study of metastatic and nonmetastatic thyroid tumors. At the level of the study: Across peripheral blood and tumor or nodule tissue samples taken from malignant and benign thyroid patients, the repertoires were compared with one another.

How the authors handled the data: The study took CDR3 differences across clinicopathological groups and made a distant-metastasis classifier for papillary thyroid cancer from them. TCRdb re-clonotyped the PCR reads via MiXCR. TCRdb, not the original authors, processed these V and J calls. The profile shows about 21,000 clones, 22% of them singletons. A word on this clone: Its antigen is as yet unknown.

All patients reached thyroid surgery having received no treatment beforehand. Findings and limits, study-wide: Within blood and tumor, benign nodules reportedly had significantly lower TCR beta diversity than malignant thyroid tumors did.

This receptor was obtained from a female donor with papillary thyroid cancer or a benign thyroid nodule (not recorded which). Some clones in this sample may be carry-over from other donors' samples. The material sequenced was adjacent normal tissue.

This chain's CDR3 is CAWRYPVGEKLFF. The CDR3 DNA reads as TGTGCCTGGAGATATCCGGTCGGGGAAAAACTGTTTTTT. The genes are TRBV30 and TRBJ1-4; D unclear. The CDR3 has 13 amino acids. Germline CDR1 is GTSNPN and CDR2 is SVGIG (reference sequence). Deletions cut 3 bases from V and 8 bases from J, with 13 bases between.